This TCR beta chain was captured by sequencing in a study of T cell changes during pregnancy in multiple sclerosis. Only in-frame clones appear in the TCRdb table, and some are missing; sequencing was by immunoSEQ multiplex PCR. The sample has about 38,000 clones, over 90% seen once. This CDR3 is 13 amino acids long. Germline CDR1 and CDR2: SGHAT and FQNNGV. The V end was cut by 6 bases, the J end by 6 bases, with 15 bases between. The TCR sequence derives from a female donor with multiple sclerosis, enrolled in a pregnancy study. The V gene is TRBV11-2, the J gene TRBJ2-7; D is uncertain. The sequencing used CD4+ T cells from peripheral blood mononuclear cells, collected in the second trimester of pregnancy. CDR3 protein: CASSSYMWAEQYF. CDR3 sequence (DNA): TGTGCCAGCAGTTCGTACATGTGGGCCGAGCAGTACTTC.